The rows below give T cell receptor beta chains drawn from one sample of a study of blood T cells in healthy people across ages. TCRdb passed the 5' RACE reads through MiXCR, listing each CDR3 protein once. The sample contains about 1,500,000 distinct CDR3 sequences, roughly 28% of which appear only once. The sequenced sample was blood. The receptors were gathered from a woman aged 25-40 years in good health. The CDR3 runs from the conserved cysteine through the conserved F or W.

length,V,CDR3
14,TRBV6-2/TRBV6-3,CASTSSGSRYEQYF
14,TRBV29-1,CSVVSGSPYNEQFF
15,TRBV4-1,CASSQTGDPFYEQYF
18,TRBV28,CASRSPGQAPSGANVLTF
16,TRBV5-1,CASSLEGVSSYNEQFF
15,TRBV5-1,CASSLLEGRGTEAFF
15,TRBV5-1,CASSQDTPPLGEQFF
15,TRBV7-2,CASSLVRAVSTEAFF
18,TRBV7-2,CASSLWGPTGGDRNEQFF
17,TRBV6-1,CASRPAISGGIDNEQFF
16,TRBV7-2,CDSSLGAGVGYNEQFF
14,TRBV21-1,CASSTRCREEKLFF
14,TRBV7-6,CASSFGGDTGELFF
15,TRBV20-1,CSARPGQGDQETQYF
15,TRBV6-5,CASTLTDLFYNELFF
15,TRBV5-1,CASSLVTGSYQPQHF
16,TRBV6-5,CASSSRQMGGNSPLHF
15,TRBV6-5,CASSYSLQGNYEQYF
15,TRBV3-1,CASSQRGTSGEEQFF
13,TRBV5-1,CASSLVGADHQYF
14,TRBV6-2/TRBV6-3,CASSYTGREETQYF
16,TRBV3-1,CASSRKTGGLWQPQHF
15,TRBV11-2,CASSQQTGNRYEQYF
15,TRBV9,CASSVLTGPSGEQFF
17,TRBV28,CASLLRLAGGPYNEQFF
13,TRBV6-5,CASSYGINQPQHF
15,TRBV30,CALTTDNSGANVLTF
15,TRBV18,CASSPSAAGSDTQYF
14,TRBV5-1,CASSLGQGSYGYTF
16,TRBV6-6,CASSQPTSGRRDEQFF
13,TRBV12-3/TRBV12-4,CASRSSGGYGYTF
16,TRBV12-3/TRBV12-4,CASKPALGQGTGELFF
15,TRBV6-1,CASSRLLAGPYEQYF
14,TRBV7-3,CASSYTGSTDTQYF
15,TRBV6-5,CASRETSGVLETQYF
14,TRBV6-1,CASRLDRGKNIQYF
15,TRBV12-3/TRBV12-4,CASRSTGLGNEKLFF
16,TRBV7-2,CASSYRLGTGREKLFF
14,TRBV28,CASSLPTLTYEQYF
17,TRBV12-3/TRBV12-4,CASSSLLSGRAKDEQFF
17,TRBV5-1,CASRISPSGTLKETQYF
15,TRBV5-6,CASSPLQGSGETQYF
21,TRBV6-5,CASSSLGPGRPQGRRADEQFF
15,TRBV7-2,CASSLVGDRNQPQHF
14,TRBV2,CASRARFGSYEQYF
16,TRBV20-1,CSASKAGDLYQETQYF
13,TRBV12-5,CASGLRGSYEQYF
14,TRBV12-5,CASGPPGGLYEQYF
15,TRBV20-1,CSAARRAGAKNIQYF